One sample yielded the 9 T cell receptor beta chains listed below, sequenced in a study of cytomegalovirus exposure and HLA in healthy donors. 13 Jbeta primers and 60 Vbeta primers were used for the PCR. The data were produced by immunoSEQ multiplex PCR, yet TCRdb's version contains in-frame clones alone and is incomplete. The sample records approximately 130,000 clones, approximately 80% being singletons. Specimen: PBMCs. The receptors were gathered from a woman between 40 and 55 years old in good health and CMV-seronegative.

J is TRBJ1-2 and V is TRBV6-5; D is unresolved. The germline V gene encodes CDR1 MNHEY and CDR2 SVGAGI. The CDR3 has 15 amino acids. V was shortened by 0 bases and J by 8 bases, with 16 bases between the two germline ends. The DNA for the CDR3 is TGTGCCAGCAGTTACTCGAGGCAGCTCAGCGGGGGCTACACCTTC. This sequence encodes CASSYSRQLSGGYTF.

The chain employs TRBV28 and TRBJ1-1; D not certain. V lost 5 bases and J 1 base, leaving 17 bases between the germline ends. Germline lookup yields CDR1 MDHEN and CDR2 SYDVKM. This CDR3 is built from 16 residues. The CDR3 DNA reads as TGTGCCAGCAGTCCCTCCCCTATGGGAGGGAACACTGAAGCTTTCTTT. It codes for CASSPSPMGGNTEAFF. The variable domain in full, completed from reference TRBV28 and TRBJ1-1, reads DVKVTQSSRYLVKRTGEKVFLECVQDMDHENMFWYRQDPGLGLRLIYFSYDVKMKEKGDIPEGYSVSREKKERFSLILESASTNQTSMYLCASSPSPMGGNTEAFFGQGTRLTVV.

This clone was recorded once. Other DNA sequences of this sample code for an identical CDR3. This rearrangement joins TRBV5-1 to TRBJ1-6; D is possibly TRBD1 (6 bases). The V end was cut by 0 bases, the J end by 7 bases, with 8 bases between. CDR1 is SGHRS and CDR2 is YFSETQ in the germline V gene. The CDR3 has 14 residues. In DNA, the CDR3 is TGCGCCAGCAGCTTGGGGCAGGGGAATTCACCCCTCCACTTT. Translation gives CASSLGQGNSPLHF.

This sequence joins TRBV16 and TRBJ2-1; the D gene is possibly TRBD2 (5 bases). The CDR3 spans 14 residues. Trimming took 3 bases from V and 4 from J, leaving 10 bases between them. Germline loops: CDR1 KGHSY, CDR2 FQNENV. DNA of the CDR3: TGTGCCAGCAGCCACGAGGGCGGTTACAATGAGCAGTTCTTC. Translating it yields CASSHEGGYNEQFF.

The chain joins TRBV27 to TRBJ2-7; TRBD2 aligns across 8 bases. Germline V gene sequence: CDR1 MNHEY, CDR2 SMNVEV (reference sequence). V shed 1 base and J 2 bases; nucleotides not matched to a gene: 1. The CDR3 loop spans 14 amino acids. The CDR3 spells CASSLWRGAYEQYF. The CDR3 DNA is TGTGCCAGCAGTTTATGGCGGGGGGCCTACGAGCAGTACTTC.

The chain recombines TRBV6-5 with TRBJ2-2; 7 nucleotides agree with TRBD2. With 5 bases clipped from V and 2 bases from J, the junction kept 5 bases outside the gene matches. The CDR3 covers 15 residues. Germline CDR1 reads MNHEY; CDR2 reads SVGAGI. The DNA for the CDR3 is TGTGCCAGCAGTGCGGGACTACCCAACACCGGGGAGCTGTTTTTT. Protein product: CASSAGLPNTGELFF.

This sequence joins TRBV28 and TRBJ1-2, with TRBD1 matching over 7 bases. The J segment lost 2 bases and the V segment lost 8 bases, leaving 5 bases of the junction unmatched. Germline V lookup: CDR1 MDHEN, CDR2 SYDVKM. There are 13 residues in the CDR3. The CDR3 protein is CASGSGQNYGYTF. DNA for the CDR3: TGTGCCAGCGGTTCGGGACAGAACTATGGCTACACCTTC.

The chain couples TRBV7-6 to TRBJ1-3; possibly TRBD1 for D (5 bases). V dropped 0 bases and J dropped 7 bases, with 19 bases sitting between them. The germline V gene encodes CDR1 SGHVS and CDR2 FNYEAQ. The CDR3 sequence is 17 residues long. The CDR3 region is CASSLAGGGSGENTIYF. The CDR3 nucleotides are TGTGCCAGCAGCTTAGCCGGCGGGGGGAGCGGAGAGAACACCATATATTTT.

This chain uses TRBV27 with TRBJ2-1; TRBD2 matches at 14 bases. The CDR3 is 19 amino acids. The V gene's germline CDR1 is MNHEY and CDR2 SMNVEV (reference sequence). V lost 5 bases to trimming and J lost 8 bases; unmatched junction nucleotides: 17. In nucleotides, the CDR3 is TGTGCCAGCAGTCCTTCGACAAGCCGACTAGCGGGGGGGCCCCATGAGCAGTTCTTC. Its protein product is CASSPSTSRLAGGPHEQFF.